This T cell receptor beta chain is from a study of blood T cell repertoires in COVID-19. At the level of the study: PBMCs, B-cell-depleted T cells, or T cells were the source of the cDNA or gDNA that made up the material.

The table came from immunoSEQ multiplex PCR; TCRdb's copy has only in-frame clones and leaves some out. The sample has about 220,000 clones; around 80% are singletons. Trimming cost V 0 bases and J 4 bases; bases outside gene matches: 6. The germline V gene encodes CDR1 SGHRS and CDR2 YFSETQ. The CDR3 length is 18 residues. The V call is TRBV5-1, the J call TRBJ2-2, with 13 bases fitting TRBD2. This TCR was recovered from a human donor in a cohort sampled during active COVID-19. The specimen was peripheral blood. The CDR3, as DNA: TGCGCCAGCAGCTTGGTCGGACTAGCGGGAGTGTCCACCGGGGAGCTGTTTTTT. This gives the protein CASSLVGLAGVSTGELFF.